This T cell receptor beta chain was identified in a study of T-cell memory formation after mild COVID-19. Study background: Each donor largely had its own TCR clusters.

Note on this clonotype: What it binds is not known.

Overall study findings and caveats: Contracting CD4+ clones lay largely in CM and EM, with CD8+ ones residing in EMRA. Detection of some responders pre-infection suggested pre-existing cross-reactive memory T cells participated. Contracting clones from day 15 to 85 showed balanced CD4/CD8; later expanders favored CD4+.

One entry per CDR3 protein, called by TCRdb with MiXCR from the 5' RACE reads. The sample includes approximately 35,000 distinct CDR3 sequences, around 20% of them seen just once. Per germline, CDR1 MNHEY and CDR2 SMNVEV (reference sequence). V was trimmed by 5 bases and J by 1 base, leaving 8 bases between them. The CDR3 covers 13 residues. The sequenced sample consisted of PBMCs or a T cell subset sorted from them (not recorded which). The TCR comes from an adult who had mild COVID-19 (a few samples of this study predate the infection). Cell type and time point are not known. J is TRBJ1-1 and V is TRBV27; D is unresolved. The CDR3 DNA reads TGTGCCAGCAGTATACTAAAGAACACTGAAGCTTTCTTT. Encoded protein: CASSILKNTEAFF.